The clone carrying this TCR beta chain was seen only a few times. Its antigen is currently unknown. Read sequence stops 3 residues before the CDR3 end, and the germline J gene provides the missing end. Generated by immunoSEQ multiplex PCR, the TCRdb table keeps only in-frame clones and is missing some. The table lists 14,000 or so clones, with no singletons. The germline V gene encodes CDR1 SGHVS and CDR2 FNYEAQ. This CDR3 is built from 18 residues. V was cut by 2 bases and J by 2 bases, with 16 bases left in between. The record originates from a study of T cell clonality in common variable immunodeficiency. Notes on the study in general: What drives increased CVID clonality needs T cell subpopulation sequencing. Reportedly, TCR beta sequences from common variable immunodeficiency showed fewer deletions and N-nucleotide insertions.

The rearrangement uses TRBV7-6 and TRBJ2-6, with D unresolved. The sample was peripheral blood mononuclear cells. The TCR originated in a human donor with common variable immunodeficiency. The CDR3 reads CASSLLPRQGPGANVLTF. The part of the CDR3 DNA that was read is TGTGCCAGCAGCTTACTCCCCAGACAAGGTCCTGGGGCCAACGTC.